This TCR beta chain was documented in a study of control samples from healthy donors and cancer patients. In germline, CDR1 is MNHEY, CDR2 SVGAGI. Deletions cut 8 bases from V and 4 bases from J, with 14 bases between. The CDR3 is made up of 13 amino acids. Clones were read by immunoSEQ multiplex PCR, and TCRdb kept only the in-frame ones, dropping some. Of about 160,000 clones in the sample, 96% are singletons; the top ten hold approximately 1%. Sample: blood. This clonotype originated in a woman aged 25 to 39 in good health. The chain is built from TRBV6-5 and TRBJ1-2; TRBD1 is a possible D gene (6 bases). CDR3 coding DNA: TGTGCCAGCCACAAGGGGGGGGGCTATGGCTACACCTTC. Translation gives CASHKGGGYGYTF.